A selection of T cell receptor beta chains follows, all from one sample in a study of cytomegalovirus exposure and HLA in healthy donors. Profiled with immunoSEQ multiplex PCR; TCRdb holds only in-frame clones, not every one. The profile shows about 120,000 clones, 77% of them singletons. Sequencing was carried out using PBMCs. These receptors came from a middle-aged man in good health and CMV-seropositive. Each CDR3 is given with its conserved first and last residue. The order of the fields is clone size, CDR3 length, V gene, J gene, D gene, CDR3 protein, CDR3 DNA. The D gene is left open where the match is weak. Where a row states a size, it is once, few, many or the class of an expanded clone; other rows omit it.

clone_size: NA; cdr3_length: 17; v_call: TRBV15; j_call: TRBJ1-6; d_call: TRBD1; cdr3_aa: CATSREPRTGNNSPLHF; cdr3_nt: TGTGCCACCAGCAGAGAGCCAAGGACAGGGAATAATTCACCCCTCCACTTT
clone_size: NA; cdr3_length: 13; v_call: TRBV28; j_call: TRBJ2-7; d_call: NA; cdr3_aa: CASRRGLVGEQYF; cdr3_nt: TGTGCCAGCAGGAGGGGGTTGGTTGGCGAGCAGTACTTC
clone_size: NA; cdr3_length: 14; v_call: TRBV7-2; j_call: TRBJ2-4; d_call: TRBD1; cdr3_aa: CASSLQGAKNSQYF; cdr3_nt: TGTGCCAGCAGCTTACAGGGGGCCAAAAACAGTCAGTACTTC
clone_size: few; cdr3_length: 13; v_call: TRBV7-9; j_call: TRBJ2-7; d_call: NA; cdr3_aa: CASSFGSTYEQYF; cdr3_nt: TGTGCCAGCAGCTTTGGCAGTACCTACGAGCAGTACTTC
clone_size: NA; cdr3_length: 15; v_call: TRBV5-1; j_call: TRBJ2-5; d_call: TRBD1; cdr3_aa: CASSLVFRGLETQYF; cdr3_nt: TGCGCCAGCAGCTTGGTCTTCAGGGGGCTGGAGACCCAGTACTTC
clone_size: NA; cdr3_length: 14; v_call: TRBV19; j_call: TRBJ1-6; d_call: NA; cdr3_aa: CARPPRGYSSPLHF; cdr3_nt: TGTGCCAGGCCCCCGAGGGGGTATAGTTCACCCCTCCACTTT
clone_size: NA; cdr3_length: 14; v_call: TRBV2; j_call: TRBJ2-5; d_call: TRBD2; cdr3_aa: CASAKGLDIQTQYF; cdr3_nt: TGTGCCAGCGCCAAGGGACTAGACATCCAGACCCAGTACTTC
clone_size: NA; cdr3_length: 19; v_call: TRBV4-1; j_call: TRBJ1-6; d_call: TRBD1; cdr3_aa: CASSHSPPGQGAYNSPLHF; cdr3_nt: TGCGCCAGCAGCCATAGTCCCCCGGGACAGGGGGCTTATAATTCACCCCTCCACTTT
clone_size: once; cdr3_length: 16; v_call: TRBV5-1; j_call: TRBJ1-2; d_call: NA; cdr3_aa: CASSEGRASRAYGYTF; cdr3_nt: TGCGCCAGCAGCGAGGGTAGGGCGAGCCGGGCATATGGCTACACCTTC
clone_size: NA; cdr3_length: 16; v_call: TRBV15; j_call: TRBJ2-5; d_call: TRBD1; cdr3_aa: CASRGGWTGGSETQYF; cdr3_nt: TGTGCCTCCAGGGGGGGATGGACAGGGGGCTCGGAGACCCAGTACTTC
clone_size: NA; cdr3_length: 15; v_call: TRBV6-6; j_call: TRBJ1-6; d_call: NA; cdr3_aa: CASSRPLDQIAPLHF; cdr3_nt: TGTGCCAGCAGTCGACCACTAGACCAAATCGCCCCCCTCCACTTT
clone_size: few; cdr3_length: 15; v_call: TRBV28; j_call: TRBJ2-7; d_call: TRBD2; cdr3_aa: CASSTPTSGDYEQYF; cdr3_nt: TGTGCCAGCAGTACCCCGACTAGCGGGGACTACGAGCAGTACTTC
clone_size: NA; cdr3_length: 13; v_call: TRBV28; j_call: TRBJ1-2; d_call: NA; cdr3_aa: CASSFSQGRGYTF; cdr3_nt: TGTGCCAGCAGTTTCTCCCAGGGGAGAGGCTACACCTTC
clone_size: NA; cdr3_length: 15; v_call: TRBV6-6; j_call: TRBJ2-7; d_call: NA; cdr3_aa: CASSYVGSDSYEQYF; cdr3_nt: TGTGCCAGCAGTTACGTCGGCAGCGACTCCTACGAGCAGTACTTC
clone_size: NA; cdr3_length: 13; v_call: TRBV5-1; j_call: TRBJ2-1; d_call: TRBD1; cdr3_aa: CASSLAGTGKQFF; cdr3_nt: TGCGCCAGCAGCTTGGCCGGGACAGGGAAGCAGTTCTTC
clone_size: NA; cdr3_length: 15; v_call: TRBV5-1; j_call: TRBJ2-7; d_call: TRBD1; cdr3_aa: CASSLAPDRDYEQYF; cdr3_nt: TGCGCCAGCAGCTTGGCCCCGGACAGGGACTACGAGCAGTACTTC
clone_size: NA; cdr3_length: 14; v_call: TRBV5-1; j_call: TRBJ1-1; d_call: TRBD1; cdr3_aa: CASSPRTGRAEAFF; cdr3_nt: TGCGCCAGCAGCCCCCGGACAGGGAGGGCTGAAGCTTTCTTT
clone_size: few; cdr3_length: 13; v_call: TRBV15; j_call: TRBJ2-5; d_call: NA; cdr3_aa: CATRSDLGGTQYF; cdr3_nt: TGTGCCACCAGGTCCGACCTTGGAGGGACCCAGTACTTC
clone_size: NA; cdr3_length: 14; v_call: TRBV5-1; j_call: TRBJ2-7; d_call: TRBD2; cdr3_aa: CASSSSGGYSEQYF; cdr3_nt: TGCGCCAGCAGCTCTAGCGGGGGCTACAGCGAGCAGTACTTC
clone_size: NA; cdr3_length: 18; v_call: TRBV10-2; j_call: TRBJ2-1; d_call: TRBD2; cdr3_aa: CASSERGPTSGGAYEQFF; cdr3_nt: TGCGCCAGCAGTGAGCGTGGGCCAACTAGCGGGGGGGCCTATGAGCAGTTCTTC
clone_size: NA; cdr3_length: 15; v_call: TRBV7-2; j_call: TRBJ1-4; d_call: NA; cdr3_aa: CASSLDSQSDEKLFF; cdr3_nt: TGTGCCAGCAGCTTAGACAGCCAGAGTGATGAAAAACTGTTTTTT
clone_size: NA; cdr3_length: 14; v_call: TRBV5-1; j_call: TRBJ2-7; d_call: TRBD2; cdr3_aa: CASSGGTSVNEQYF; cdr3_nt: TGCGCCAGCTCAGGGGGGACTAGCGTCAACGAGCAGTACTTC
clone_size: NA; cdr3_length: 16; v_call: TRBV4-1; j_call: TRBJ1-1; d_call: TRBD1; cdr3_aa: CASSHGQGLVGTEAFF; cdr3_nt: TGCGCCAGCAGCCACGGACAGGGGTTGGTAGGCACTGAAGCTTTCTTT
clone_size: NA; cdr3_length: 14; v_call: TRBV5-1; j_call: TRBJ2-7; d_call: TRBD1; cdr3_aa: CASSPGQGAFGQYF; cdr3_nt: TGCGCCAGCAGCCCCGGACAGGGGGCATTTGGGCAGTACTTC
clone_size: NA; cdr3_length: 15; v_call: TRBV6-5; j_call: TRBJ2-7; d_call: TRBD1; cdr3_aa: CASSLGDREDYEQYF; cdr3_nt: TGTGCCAGCAGTCTAGGGGACAGGGAAGACTACGAGCAGTACTTC
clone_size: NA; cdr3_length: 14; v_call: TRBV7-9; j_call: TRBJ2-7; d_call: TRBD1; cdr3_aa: CASSPHRGLHEQYF; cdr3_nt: TGTGCCAGCAGCCCACACAGGGGGCTGCACGAGCAGTACTTC
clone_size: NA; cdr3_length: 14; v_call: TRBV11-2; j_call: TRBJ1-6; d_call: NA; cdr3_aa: CASSQGWVNSPLHF; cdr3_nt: TGTGCCAGCAGCCAGGGGTGGGTTAATTCACCCCTCCACTTT
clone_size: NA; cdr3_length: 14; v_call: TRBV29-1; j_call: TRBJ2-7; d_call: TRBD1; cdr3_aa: CSVVGDRGLSEQYF; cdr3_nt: TGCAGCGTTGTGGGGGACAGGGGGCTTTCCGAGCAGTACTTC
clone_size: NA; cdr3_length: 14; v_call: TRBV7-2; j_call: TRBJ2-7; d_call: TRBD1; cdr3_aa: CASRLGQGAYEQYF; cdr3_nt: TGTGCCAGCAGACTAGGACAGGGGGCCTACGAGCAGTACTTC
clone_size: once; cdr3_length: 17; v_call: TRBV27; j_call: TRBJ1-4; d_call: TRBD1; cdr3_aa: CASSFGTGFSTNEKLFF; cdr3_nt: TGTGCCAGCAGTTTCGGGACAGGGTTCTCAACTAATGAAAAACTGTTTTTT
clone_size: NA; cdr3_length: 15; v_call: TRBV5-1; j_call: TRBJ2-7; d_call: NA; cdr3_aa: CASSLATSKGYEQYF; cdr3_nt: TGCGCCAGCAGCTTGGCAACTAGCAAAGGCTACGAGCAGTACTTC
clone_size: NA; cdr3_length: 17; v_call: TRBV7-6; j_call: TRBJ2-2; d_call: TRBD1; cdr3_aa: CASSGRQGAGVTGELFF; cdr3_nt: TGTGCCAGCAGCGGACGACAGGGGGCTGGAGTCACCGGGGAGCTGTTTTTT
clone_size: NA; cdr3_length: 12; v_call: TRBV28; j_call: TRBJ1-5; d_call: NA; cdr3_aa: CAAGGRAQPQHF; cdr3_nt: TGTGCCGCGGGGGGGCGGGCTCAGCCCCAGCATTTT